The sequence of this T cell receptor beta chain was determined in a study of blood T cell repertoires in COVID-19. Looking at the study overall: Whether acute or convalescent, the COVID-19 samples came from the United States, Italy and Spain.

Trimming left V 4 bases short and J 7 bases short, with 15 bases between. Germline lookup yields CDR1 SGHTS and CDR2 YDEGEE. The CDR3 totals 14 residues. This clone was counted a single time. Generated by immunoSEQ multiplex PCR, the TCRdb table keeps only in-frame clones and is missing some. Counted here are about 180,000 clones, around nine tenths occurring once; the ten biggest clones make up 0.58%. The V call is TRBV5-8, the J call TRBJ1-5; D ambiguous. Sequencing was carried out using peripheral blood. This sequence was found in a man between 60 and 75 years old with COVID-19, enrolled during active disease. CDR3 sequence: CASSAYPNPQPQHF. DNA of the CDR3: TGTGCCAGCAGCGCCTACCCAAACCCCCAGCCCCAGCATTTT.